A single sample is the source of the 22 T cell receptor beta chains below, sequenced in a study of shared clonotypes between healthy human individuals. Profiled with immunoSEQ multiplex PCR; TCRdb holds only in-frame clones, not every one. The profile covers some 1,400,000 clones, with around 97% appearing a single time and 1.2% taken by the ten largest. The sample consisted of naive CD4+ T cells sorted from blood. The subset was: CD45RA+ positively selected. The receptors were gathered from a young man in good health.

The chain carries TRBV5-1 and TRBJ2-2; D unresolved. Germline V lookup: CDR1 SGHRS, CDR2 YFSETQ. This CDR3 has 15 amino acids. Trimming pared 4 bases from V and 0 bases from J, leaving 10 bases between. The CDR3 spells CASSMPNANTGELFF. Written as DNA, the CDR3 is TGCGCCAGCAGCATGCCAAACGCGAACACCGGGGAGCTGTTTTTT.

The rearrangement links TRBV7-6 to TRBJ2-1; 8 bases are shared with TRBD2. The CDR3 consists of 15 residues. Germline-derived CDR1 and CDR2 are SGHVS and FNYEAQ. Losses at the gene ends were 3 bases for V and 6 bases for J; bases not matched to a gene: 7. The CDR3 spells CASSFKGLEANEQFF. The CDR3 bases are TGTGCCAGCAGCTTCAAGGGACTAGAAGCCAATGAGCAGTTCTTC.

The V call is TRBV7-9, the J call TRBJ1-2, with 7 bases that match TRBD1. Per germline, CDR1 SEHNR and CDR2 FQNEAQ (reference sequence). The CDR3 is 14 residues long. Trimming cost V 5 bases and J 5 bases; bases outside gene matches: 8. CDR3 region: CASSTKTGFYGYTF. CDR3 sequence (DNA): TGTGCCAGCAGCACGAAGACAGGGTTTTATGGCTACACCTTC.

This CDR3 reads CASTTPGQHLNTEAFF. CDR3 coding DNA: TGTGCCAGCACAACCCCGGGACAACACTTGAACACTGAAGCTTTCTTT. The chain has TRBV2 and TRBJ1-1, with TRBD1 as a possible D gene (6 bases). Germline CDR1 reads SNHLY; CDR2 reads FYNNEI. The CDR3 has 16 amino acids. Trimming removed 7 bases from V and 0 bases from J, with 18 bases in between.

The V gene is TRBV5-1, the J gene TRBJ2-3, with unresolved D. The CDR3 contains 14 residues. V was trimmed by 0 bases and J by 2 bases, leaving 7 bases between them. CDR1 is SGHRS and CDR2 is YFSETQ in the germline V gene. The CDR3 is CASSLVDVTDTQYF. For the CDR3, the DNA is TGCGCCAGCAGCTTGGTCGACGTCACAGATACGCAGTATTTT.

V is TRBV27 and J is TRBJ1-1; 7 bases agree with TRBD1. V lost 4 bases to trimming and J lost 4 bases; unmatched junction nucleotides: 3. CDR1 and CDR2 (germline): MNHEY, SMNVEV (reference sequence). This CDR3 is 13 amino acids long. The CDR3, as DNA: TGTGCCAGCAGTTCTACAGGGGCCACTGAAGCTTTCTTT. This codes for CASSSTGATEAFF.

This clone has a handful of counts. This chain uses TRBV5-5 with TRBJ2-3; D not resolved. Trimming removed 6 bases at V and 3 bases at J, with 14 bases between. Germline CDR1 reads SGHKS; CDR2 reads YYEKEE (reference sequence). This CDR3 is built from 14 residues. This CDR3 is CASTPIPRTDTQYF. The DNA for the CDR3 is TGTGCCAGCACCCCGATCCCCAGGACAGATACGCAGTATTTT.

The chain employs TRBV5-6 and TRBJ1-5; tentative D call: TRBD1 (6 bases). The V and J ends lost 2 bases and 11 bases respectively, with 11 bases between them. Germline lookup yields CDR1 SGHDT and CDR2 YYEEEE. The CDR3 spans 12 residues. As DNA, the CDR3 is TGTGCCAGCAGCTTCGCACAGGGATCCCAGCATTTT. Translation: CASSFAQGSQHF.

The chain joins TRBV9 to TRBJ2-2; the match to TRBD2 covers 7 bases. J lost 6 bases, V lost 4 bases, and 18 bases had no gene match. The CDR3 contains 18 residues. CDR1 is SGDLS, CDR2 YYNGEE, per germline. The CDR3 region has the DNA TGTGCCAGCAGCACCCGGTCAAGGGAGGGGAAGGTCTCCGGGGAGCTGTTTTTT. Its translation is CASSTRSREGKVSGELFF.

The J gene is TRBJ2-5, the V gene TRBV5-1; 8 nucleotides align to TRBD1. The germline CDR1 and CDR2 sequences are SGHRS and YFSETQ. The CDR3 loop spans 15 amino acids. V was clipped by 0 bases and J by 0 bases; unmatched bases: 1. The CDR3 nucleotides are TGCGCCAGCAGCTTGGGACAGGGGTACCAAGAGACCCAGTACTTC. It is translated as CASSLGQGYQETQYF.

The gene calls are TRBV6-4 and TRBJ1-2; D remains unclear. Germline-derived CDR1 and CDR2 are MRHNA and SNTAGT. This CDR3 region has 12 residues. V was pared by 2 bases and J by 8 bases, with 9 bases between. The CDR3 loop reads CASSDTHGGYTF. For the CDR3, the DNA is TGTGCCAGCAGTGACACCCACGGAGGCTACACCTTC.

As concerns this clone: Other DNA sequences from this sample encode an identical CDR3 as well. J is TRBJ1-1 and V is TRBV5-1; D is ambiguous. The CDR3 spans 13 residues. Trimming shortened V by 4 bases and J by 1 base, and 8 bases separated the two germline ends. The germline V gene encodes CDR1 SGHRS and CDR2 YFSETQ. The CDR3 loop reads CASSPGTNTEAFF. The CDR3 DNA follows: TGCGCCAGCAGCCCCGGCACGAACACTGAAGCTTTCTTT.

This sequence joins TRBV11-2 and TRBJ2-7, with D perhaps matching TRBD1 (6 bases). The germline CDR1 and CDR2 sequences are SGHAT and FQNNGV. The V end was cut by 1 base, the J end by 0 bases, with 10 bases between. The CDR3 has 15 residues. The CDR3 DNA is TGTGCCAGCAGCTTAGGCAGGGGCCGCTCCTACGAGCAGTACTTC. This sequence encodes CASSLGRGRSYEQYF.

The gene calls are TRBV5-4 and TRBJ2-7, with 10 bases lining up with TRBD2. The CDR3 extends over 18 amino acids. Trimming took 5 bases from V and 6 from J; bases not matched to a gene: 20. From germline, CDR1 is SGHNT and CDR2 YYREEE (reference sequence). This CDR3 reads CASRLGKREGQSSSEQYF. The CDR3 coding sequence is TGTGCCAGCAGATTAGGTAAGCGGGAGGGCCAATCGTCATCCGAGCAGTACTTC. Variable domain in full (rest from reference TRBV5-4 and TRBJ2-7): ETGVTQSPTHLIKTRGQQVTLRCSSQSGHNTVSWYQQALGQGPQFIFQYYREEENGRGNFPPRFSGLQFPNYSSELNVNALELDDSALYLCASRLGKREGQSSSEQYFGPGTRLTVT.

The V gene is TRBV5-1, the J gene TRBJ2-3; TRBD2 matches at 9 bases. This CDR3 is 16 amino acids long. The germline gives CDR1 SGHRS, CDR2 YFSETQ. Trimming at V came to 0 bases and at J to 2 bases, leaving 4 bases not matched to a gene. In DNA, the CDR3 is TGCGCCAGCAGCTTGGTGCTAGCGGGAAACACAGATACGCAGTATTTT. Amino acids: CASSLVLAGNTDTQYF.

The chain uses TRBV2 and TRBJ2-5; 7 bases align to TRBD2. Trimming removed 4 bases from V and 3 bases from J; junction bases left unmatched: 2. This CDR3 contains 13 residues. CDR1 and CDR2 (germline): SNHLY, FYNNEI. The CDR3 DNA reads as TGTGCCAGCAGTGGAGGGACTAAAGAGACCCAGTACTTC. Its protein product is CASSGGTKETQYF. The whole variable domain, remainder taken from reference TRBV2 and TRBJ2-5, is EPEVTQTPSHQVTQMGQEVILRCVPISNHLYFYWYRQILGQKVEFLVSFYNNEISEKSEIFDDQFSVERPDGSNFTLKIRSTKLEDSAMYFCASSGGTKETQYFGPGTRLLVL.

Concerning this clone itself: Other DNA sequences in the sample encode the same CDR3. The chain joins TRBV6-1 to TRBJ2-3, with TRBD2 matching over 8 bases. The CDR3 covers 15 residues. Trimming took 3 bases from V and 0 from J; bases not matched to a gene: 2. From germline, CDR1 is MNHNS and CDR2 SASEGT. The CDR3 bases are TGTGCCAGCAGTGACCTAGCGGGCAGCACAGATACGCAGTATTTT. It specifies CASSDLAGSTDTQYF.

The CDR3 DNA reads as TGTGCCAGCAGCTTAGGAGGGACACCTAATGAAAAACTGTTTTTT. Its protein is CASSLGGTPNEKLFF. The rearrangement joins TRBV7-9 to TRBJ1-4; weak D call: TRBD1 (6 bases). The CDR3 covers 15 residues. The V end lost 1 base, the J end lost 3 bases, and 9 bases lay between the germline ends. Germline assignment: CDR1 SEHNR and CDR2 FQNEAQ (reference sequence).

The chain uses TRBV5-1 and TRBJ1-2; TRBD1 aligns across 8 bases. CDR3 length: 15 amino acids. The J segment lost 7 bases and the V segment lost 0 bases, leaving 8 bases of the junction unmatched. CDR1 is SGHRS and CDR2 is YFSETQ in the germline V gene. CDR3 sequence (DNA): TGCGCCAGCAGCTTGGGGACAGGGATTTACCCTGGCTACACCTTC. Translating it yields CASSLGTGIYPGYTF.

The chain couples TRBV20-1 to TRBJ1-1; D might be TRBD1 (5 bases). Germline V CDR1 and CDR2: DFQATT, SNEGSKA (reference sequence). V lost 4 bases to trimming and J lost 11 bases, with 14 bases between them. This CDR3 region has 11 residues. The CDR3 DNA follows: TGCAGTGCTACCGGGACGGCCCGGGCTTTCTTT. Its translation is CSATGTARAFF.

V is TRBV7-6 and J is TRBJ1-1; D gene unclear. Germline V gene sequence: CDR1 SGHVS, CDR2 FNYEAQ. V lost 2 bases to trimming and J lost 0 bases, with 16 bases between them. The CDR3 is 17 residues long. CDR3 loop: CASSLYLGGGMNTEAFF. The CDR3 nucleotides are TGTGCCAGCAGCTTATACCTGGGAGGTGGGATGAACACTGAAGCTTTCTTT.

V and J are TRBV30 and TRBJ1-1; D uncertain. Germline V gene lookup returns CDR1 GTSNPN and CDR2 SVGIG (reference sequence). The germline V and J ends were trimmed by 0 bases and 4 bases, with 15 bases remaining between them. This CDR3 contains 15 residues. The CDR3 is CAWSVLRTAGTEAFF. The DNA for the CDR3 is TGTGCCTGGAGTGTACTACGGACCGCGGGCACTGAAGCTTTCTTT.